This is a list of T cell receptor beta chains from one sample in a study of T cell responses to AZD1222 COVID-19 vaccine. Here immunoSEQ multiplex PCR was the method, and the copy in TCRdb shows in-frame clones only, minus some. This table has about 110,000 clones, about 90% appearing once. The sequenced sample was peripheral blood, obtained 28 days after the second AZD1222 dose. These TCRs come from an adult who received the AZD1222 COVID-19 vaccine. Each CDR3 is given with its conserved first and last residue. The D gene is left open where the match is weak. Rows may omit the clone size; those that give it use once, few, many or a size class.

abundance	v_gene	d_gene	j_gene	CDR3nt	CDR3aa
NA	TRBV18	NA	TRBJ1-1	TGTGCCAGCTTCTTCGGACAGTCGGGAGGGAACACTGAAGCTTTCTTT	CASFFGQSGGNTEAFF
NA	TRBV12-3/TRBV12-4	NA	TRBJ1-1	TGTGCCAGCAGTTTTATTGAAACTGAAGCTTTCTTT	CASSFIETEAFF
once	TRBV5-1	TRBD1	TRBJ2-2	TGCGCCAGCAGCCCCCTATCGACAGGGTCCACCGGGGAGCTGTTTTTT	CASSPLSTGSTGELFF
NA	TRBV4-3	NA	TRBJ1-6	TGCGCCAGCAGCCAATGGGGGGGGATAGATTCACCCCTCCACTTT	CASSQWGGIDSPLHF
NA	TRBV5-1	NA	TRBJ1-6	TGCGCCAGCAGCTTGGATAATTCACCCCTCCACTTT	CASSLDNSPLHF
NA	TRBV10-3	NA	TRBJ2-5	TGTGCCATCAGTGAGTCGTCGCAGGGGTACGAGACCCAGTACTTC	CAISESSQGYETQYF
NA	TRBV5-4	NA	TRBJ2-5	TGTGCCAGCAGCTCGAGACAGGGAGGTGAGACCCAGTACTTC	CASSSRQGGETQYF
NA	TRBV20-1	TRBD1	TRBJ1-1	TGCAGTGCTAGTCGCGACAGGGGGCACACTGAAGCTTTCTTT	CSASRDRGHTEAFF
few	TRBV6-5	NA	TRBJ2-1	TGTGCCGGCGGGACCCTATCCTACAATGAGCAGTTCTTC	CAGGTLSYNEQFF
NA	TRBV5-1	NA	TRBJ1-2	TGCGCCAGCAGCTTGCCCGTCACGGGGGATGGCTACACCTTC	CASSLPVTGDGYTF
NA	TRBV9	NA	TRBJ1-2	TGTGCCAGCAGCGGGGGTTTTCAGGGAGGAAATGGCTACACCTTC	CASSGGFQGGNGYTF
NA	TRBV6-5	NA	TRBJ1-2	TGTGCCAGCAGTTCCCAGGGGACACTAAACTATGGCTACACCTTC	CASSSQGTLNYGYTF
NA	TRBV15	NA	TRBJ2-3	TGTGCCACCAGCAAGGAAGATACGCAGTATTTT	CATSKEDTQYF
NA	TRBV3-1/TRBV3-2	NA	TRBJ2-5	TGTGCCAGCAGCCAAGATCCCGGGACAATAGGGACCCAGTACTTC	CASSQDPGTIGTQYF
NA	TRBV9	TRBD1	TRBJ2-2	TGTGCCAGCAGCCCACAGGGGGCGAACACCGGGGAGCTGTTTTTT	CASSPQGANTGELFF
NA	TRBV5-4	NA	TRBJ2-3	TGTGCCAGCAGCCGGTGGGTGAGTGGCACAGATACGCAGTATTTT	CASSRWVSGTDTQYF
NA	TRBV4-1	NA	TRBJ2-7	TGCGCCAGCAGGCGGGTTGGAGGCTACGAGCAGTACTTC	CASRRVGGYEQYF
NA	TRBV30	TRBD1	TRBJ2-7	TGTGCCTGGAACAGGGGCCCCTACGAGCAGTACTTC	CAWNRGPYEQYF